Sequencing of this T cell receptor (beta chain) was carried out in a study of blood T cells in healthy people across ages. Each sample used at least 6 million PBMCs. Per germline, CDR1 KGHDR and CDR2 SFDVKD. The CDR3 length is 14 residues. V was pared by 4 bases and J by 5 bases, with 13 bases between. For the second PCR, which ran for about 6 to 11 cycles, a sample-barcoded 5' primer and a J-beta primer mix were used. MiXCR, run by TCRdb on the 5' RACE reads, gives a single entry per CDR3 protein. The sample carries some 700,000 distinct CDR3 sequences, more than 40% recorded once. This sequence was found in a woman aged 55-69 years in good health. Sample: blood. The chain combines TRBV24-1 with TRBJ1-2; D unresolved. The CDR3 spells CATSDQYRGYGYTF. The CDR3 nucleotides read TGTGCCACCAGTGACCAGTATAGAGGGTATGGCTACACCTTC.